Listed here are 30 T cell receptor beta chains from one sample, sequenced in a study of T cell changes during pregnancy in multiple sclerosis. Sequencing was performed with immunoSEQ multiplex PCR; in TCRdb, only in-frame clones are kept and a portion is missing. The table lists about 88,000 clones, more than 85% of them singletons. The sample was peripheral blood, taken in the first trimester of pregnancy. Receptor source: a female donor with multiple sclerosis, enrolled in a pregnancy study.

The genes are TRBV19 and TRBJ2-7; TRBD1 matches at 8 bases. The CDR3 is 13 amino acids. Per germline, CDR1 LNHDA and CDR2 SQIVND (reference sequence). V lost 5 bases to trimming and J lost 6 bases; unmatched junction nucleotides: 6. This CDR3 reads CASSPTGVLEQYF. The CDR3 DNA reads as TGTGCCAGTAGTCCGACAGGGGTACTCGAGCAGTACTTC.

CDR3 residues: CASSLQAGVGVEQYF. The CDR3 bases are TGTGCCAGCAGCCTACAGGCGGGAGTCGGTGTCGAGCAGTACTTC. The chain has TRBV5-4 and TRBJ2-7; TRBD2 aligns across 7 bases. Germline V lookup: CDR1 SGHNT, CDR2 YYREEE (reference sequence). V gave up 4 bases and J gave up 6 bases; unmatched junction bases: 13. The CDR3 contains 15 residues.

V usage is TRBV9 and J usage is TRBJ2-5, with 10 bases matching TRBD2. Germline CDR1 SGDLS, CDR2 YYNGEE. The CDR3 covers 18 residues. V shed 0 bases and J 5 bases; nucleotides not matched to a gene: 13. CDR3 DNA sequence: TGTGCCAGCAGCGTAGGGCTGAGCGGGAGGGCCAGGGAGGAGACCCAGTACTTC. The encoded protein is CASSVGLSGRAREETQYF.

The chain couples TRBV2 to TRBJ1-2; TRBD1 matches 9 bases. Germline CDR1 is SNHLY and CDR2 is FYNNEI. V lost 9 bases and J lost 7; bases outside the gene matches: 12. The CDR3 contains 14 residues. CDR3: CASNPGQGFSGYTF. The CDR3 nucleotides are TGTGCCAGTAACCCGGGACAGGGTTTTAGTGGCTACACCTTC.

The chain employs TRBV5-1 and TRBJ2-1; D remains ambiguous. This CDR3 spans 14 amino acids. Between the trimmed V and J ends, which lost 2 bases and 0 bases, there was a span of 6 bases. Germline V gene sequence: CDR1 SGHRS, CDR2 YFSETQ. In nucleotides, the CDR3 is TGCGCCAGCAGCTTACAGAGCTCCTACAATGAGCAGTTCTTC. Its translation: CASSLQSSYNEQFF.

This clone was counted once. The J gene is TRBJ2-1, the V gene TRBV15; tentatively, D is TRBD2 (6 bases). Trimming stripped 0 bases from V and 6 bases from J, with 12 bases between. CDR3 length: 15 amino acids. The germline gives CDR1 LNHNV, CDR2 YYDKDF (reference sequence). The CDR3 DNA is TGTGCCACCAGCAGAGATTACGGAGGGGCCAATGAGCAGTTCTTC. It is translated as CATSRDYGGANEQFF.

The V and J genes are TRBV30 and TRBJ2-3, with D possibly matching TRBD1 (6 bases). Trimming shortened V by 4 bases and J by 5 bases, and 7 bases separated the two germline ends. CDR1 and CDR2 from the germline V gene are GTSNPN and SVGIG (reference sequence). This CDR3 comprises 11 residues. DNA of the CDR3: TGTGCCTGGAACAGGGAAGATACGCAGTATTTT. This gives the protein CAWNREDTQYF.

The chain carries TRBV6-5 and TRBJ2-3; D is undetermined. Germline lookup yields CDR1 MNHEY and CDR2 SVGAGI. CDR3 length equals 15 residues. V lost 4 bases and J lost 8, with 19 bases in between. The CDR3 is CASSWITSAAATQYF. Written as DNA, the CDR3 is TGTGCCAGCAGTTGGATAACGTCGGCGGCCGCTACGCAGTATTTT.

This clone was counted a single time. The gene calls are TRBV5-1 and TRBJ2-7, with 9 positions matching TRBD1. Trimming cost V 4 bases and J 5 bases; bases outside gene matches: 13. Germline CDR1 is SGHRS and CDR2 is YFSETQ. The CDR3 is 16 residues long. The CDR3, as DNA: TGCGCCAGCAGCCCGGACCCTGGACAGGGGTTTAACGAGCAGTACTTC. Protein sequence: CASSPDPGQGFNEQYF.

The rearrangement uses TRBV6-4 and TRBJ2-1; 7 bases map to TRBD2. Germline V CDR1 and CDR2: MRHNA, SNTAGT. The J segment lost 4 bases and the V segment lost 9 bases, leaving 6 bases of the junction unmatched. The CDR3 consists of 13 residues. This CDR3 is CASPGLYYNEQFF. The CDR3 nucleotides are TGTGCCAGTCCGGGACTATATTACAATGAGCAGTTCTTC.

This chain connects TRBV2 to TRBJ1-2, with D perhaps matching TRBD1 (6 bases). The CDR3 has 10 residues. The V and J ends lost 6 bases and 8 bases respectively, with 7 bases between them. Per germline, CDR1 SNHLY and CDR2 FYNNEI. CDR3 nucleotide sequence: TGTGCCAGCAGGGGGGCGGGCTACACCTTC. It specifies CASRGAGYTF. Variable domain in full (rest from reference TRBV2 and TRBJ1-2): EPEVTQTPSHQVTQMGQEVILRCVPISNHLYFYWYRQILGQKVEFLVSFYNNEISEKSEIFDDQFSVERPDGSNFTLKIRSTKLEDSAMYFCASRGAGYTFGSGTRLTVV.

This CDR3 reads CASSDRDRASGYTF. Written as DNA, the CDR3 is TGTGCCAGCAGTGACCGGGACAGGGCATCTGGCTACACCTTC. The gene calls are TRBV27 and TRBJ1-2; 9 bases agree with TRBD1. The CDR3 covers 14 residues. The V segment lost 5 bases and the J segment 7 bases; nucleotides outside the gene matches: 8. Germline loops: CDR1 MNHEY, CDR2 SMNVEV (reference sequence).

The rearrangement links TRBV19 to TRBJ1-4, with unresolved D. The V gene's germline CDR1 is LNHDA and CDR2 SQIVND (reference sequence). CDR3 size: 13 residues. V dropped 3 bases and J dropped 15 bases, with 17 bases sitting between them. The CDR3: CASSILAGGILFF. The DNA for the CDR3 is TGTGCCAGTAGTATCCTGGCAGGAGGTATATTGTTTTTT.

The chain combines TRBV6-6 with TRBJ2-2; TRBD1 matches 7 bases. V dropped 5 bases and J dropped 6; count of bases not matched to a gene: 6. CDR3 length equals 14 residues. Germline V lookup: CDR1 MNHNY, CDR2 SVGAGI (reference sequence). Here the CDR3 reads CASSTTGVAGELFF. The CDR3 bases are TGTGCCAGCAGTACAACAGGGGTAGCCGGGGAGCTGTTTTTT.

This chain joins TRBV7-6 and TRBJ1-1; D gene ambiguous. This CDR3 contains 15 residues. Germline CDR1 is SGHVS and CDR2 is FNYEAQ. V lost 2 bases and J lost 2, with 12 bases in between. In nucleotides, the CDR3 is TGTGCCAGCAGCTTAAACTCAATGAGAAACACTGAAGCTTTCTTT. As protein: CASSLNSMRNTEAFF.

V usage is TRBV18 and J usage is TRBJ2-3; possibly TRBD1 for D (5 bases). The V and J ends lost 1 base and 4 bases respectively, with 12 bases between them. This CDR3 is 15 amino acids long. CDR1 and CDR2 from the germline V gene are KGHSH and LQKENI. The CDR3 protein is CASSPRGRTADTQYF. The CDR3 nucleotides are TGTGCCAGCTCACCACGGGGCAGGACGGCAGATACGCAGTATTTT.

This chain uses TRBV18 with TRBJ2-7, with D perhaps TRBD1 (5 bases). The germline V and J ends were trimmed by 2 bases and 0 bases, with 11 bases remaining between them. This CDR3 comprises 15 residues. Germline-derived CDR1 and CDR2 are KGHSH and LQKENI. CDR3 region: CASSPFVRDSYEQYF. CDR3 in DNA: TGTGCCAGCTCACCATTTGTCAGGGACTCCTACGAGCAGTACTTC.

The chain employs TRBV19 and TRBJ1-4; possible D gene TRBD1, 5 bases. The V gene's germline CDR1 is LNHDA and CDR2 SQIVND (reference sequence). The CDR3 extends over 14 amino acids. V lost 2 bases and J lost 8, with 12 bases in between. CDR3 sequence (DNA): TGTGCCAGTAGTATACCGGGGGTATCGGAAAAACTGTTTTTT. Its protein product is CASSIPGVSEKLFF.

The DNA for the CDR3 is TGTGCCTGGAGTGTAAGGGCTAGCGGGAGGGCGGGCAATGAGCAGTTCTTC. Its protein is CAWSVRASGRAGNEQFF. The J gene is TRBJ2-1, the V gene TRBV30, with 12 nucleotides matching TRBD2. From germline, CDR1 is GTSNPN and CDR2 SVGIG (reference sequence). J was trimmed by 6 bases and V by 0 bases; bases with no gene match: 9. This CDR3 spans 17 amino acids.

The chain is built from TRBV2 and TRBJ2-7; possibly TRBD1 for D (5 bases). The CDR3 is made up of 14 amino acids. Germline V gives CDR1 SNHLY, CDR2 FYNNEI. The V gene lost 4 bases and the J gene lost 0 bases, with 10 bases spanning the gap. For the CDR3, the DNA is TGTGCCAGCAGTGCAGGACACTTCTCCTACGAGCAGTACTTC. It specifies CASSAGHFSYEQYF.

The genes are TRBV4-3 and TRBJ1-4, with TRBD1 matching 8 bases. Germline V gene data show CDR1 as LGHNA and CDR2 as YSLEER. The V segment lost 4 bases and the J segment 7 bases; nucleotides outside the gene matches: 8. The CDR3 length is 15 residues. The CDR3 loop reads CASSLLDRGREKLFF. The CDR3 nucleotides read TGCGCCAGCAGCCTCCTCGACAGGGGACGTGAAAAACTGTTTTTT.

V gene TRBV7-9 combines with J gene TRBJ2-7; 11 nucleotides agree with TRBD2. Per the germline V gene, CDR1 is SEHNR and CDR2 is FQNEAQ (reference sequence). This CDR3 comprises 14 residues. The V segment lost 5 bases and the J segment 5 bases; nucleotides outside the gene matches: 5. CDR3 protein: CASSTSGRVNEQYF. CDR3 DNA sequence: TGTGCCAGCAGCACTAGCGGGAGAGTCAACGAGCAGTACTTC.

This clone was seen a single time. The rearrangement joins TRBV6-1 to TRBJ2-3; a weak D match, TRBD2 (7 bases). Germline CDR1 and CDR2: MNHNS and SASEGT. CDR3 length: 14 residues. Trimming pared 6 bases from V and 6 bases from J, leaving 16 bases between. In DNA form, the CDR3 reads TGTGCCAGCAGCCCGTCTCGGGGGGCCGATACGCAGTATTTT. It codes for CASSPSRGADTQYF.

The chain couples TRBV19 to TRBJ2-7; D possibly corresponds to TRBD2 (5 bases). This CDR3 has 13 residues. Per germline, CDR1 LNHDA and CDR2 SQIVND (reference sequence). V was clipped by 8 bases and J by 6 bases, with 17 bases between them. The CDR3 nucleotides are TGTGCCAGTGCTTTGGGGAGTATGAGCGAGCAGTACTTC. This translates into CASALGSMSEQYF. The entire variable domain, with the rest obtained from reference TRBV19 and TRBJ2-7, is as follows: DGGITQSPKYLFRKEGQNVTLSCEQNLNHDAMYWYRQDPGQGLRLIYYSQIVNDFQKGDIAEGYSVSREKKESFPLTVTSAQKNPTAFYLCASALGSMSEQYFGPGTRLTVT.

The chain combines TRBV2 with TRBJ1-2; D is undetermined. CDR1 and CDR2 (germline): SNHLY, FYNNEI. V lost 6 bases to trimming and J lost 4 bases, with 18 bases between them. The CDR3 covers 15 residues. The CDR3 loop reads CASRERAGGSYGYTF. In DNA, the CDR3 is TGTGCCAGCAGAGAAAGGGCAGGAGGGAGCTATGGCTACACCTTC.

The J gene is TRBJ2-7, the V gene TRBV2, with D perhaps matching TRBD1 (6 bases). Looked up from germline, CDR1 is SNHLY and CDR2 is FYNNEI. The CDR3 loop spans 14 amino acids. V was shortened by 5 bases and J by 5 bases, with 16 bases between the two germline ends. CDR3 nucleotides: TGTGCCAGCAGTCCCAGGGGATCAACCAACGAGCAGTACTTC. Amino acids: CASSPRGSTNEQYF.

DNA of the CDR3: TGCGCCAGCAGCCAAGACGGGGTCGGGAGCACTGAAGCTTTCTTT. As protein: CASSQDGVGSTEAFF. This chain uses TRBV4-1 with TRBJ1-1; no firm D call. The V gene's germline CDR1 is MGHRA and CDR2 YSYEKL. CDR3 length: 15 amino acids. The V end lost 0 bases, the J end lost 4 bases, and 12 bases lay between the germline ends.

This chain links TRBV6-1 with TRBJ1-1; D not certain. Germline values: CDR1 MNHNS, CDR2 SASEGT. V lost 0 bases, J lost 5 bases, and 13 bases lay in between. The CDR3 runs to 15 residues. The CDR3 protein is CASSEAGVRGTEAFF. CDR3 DNA: TGTGCCAGCAGTGAAGCGGGAGTCCGAGGGACTGAAGCTTTCTTT.

This clone was detected a few times. V and J are TRBV18 and TRBJ1-2; no firm D call. CDR3 length: 13 amino acids. Per the germline V gene, CDR1 is KGHSH and CDR2 is LQKENI. With 0 bases removed from V and 5 bases from J, the gap between germline ends came to 7 bases. CDR3 sequence: CASSPPSTYGYTF. CDR3 nucleotides: TGTGCCAGCTCACCACCGTCTACGTATGGCTACACCTTC.

The rearrangement links TRBV5-1 to TRBJ2-2; D is uncertain. Trimming cost V 4 bases and J 1 base, with 5 bases left between them. CDR1 is SGHRS and CDR2 is YFSETQ in the germline V gene. The CDR3 has 13 amino acids. The CDR3: CASSIENTGELFF. The CDR3 coding sequence is TGCGCCAGCAGCATAGAGAACACCGGGGAGCTGTTTTTT.